This record concerns one T cell receptor (beta chain) sequence. Its target is unknown. Treatment: about 20 received Ad26.COV2.S at low or high dose, single or two shots; several received placebo; per-sample allocation not given. The study sampled participants on day 63 after the first vaccine or placebo injection. An 18-55-year-old adult in Boston served as donor. These data belong to a study of Ad26.COV2.S vaccination and SARS-CoV-2 variants. Study context: In the study, Ad26.COV2.S was injected intramuscularly once, or twice 56 days apart. Study-wide findings and caveats: Vaccine recipients posted higher spike-specific TCR breadth than their placebo counterparts.

Germline V gives CDR1 MDHEN, CDR2 SYDVKM. Between the trimmed V and J ends, which lost 3 bases and 0 bases, there was a span of 15 bases. The CDR3 sequence is 17 residues long. Produced via immunoSEQ multiplex PCR; TCRdb's table is partial and in-frame only. The sample holds over 400,000 clones, around 91% seen once. The chain has TRBV28 and TRBJ1-5; D remains unclear. The material was peripheral blood, obtained in a trial of Ad26.COV2.S vaccine versus placebo. The clonotype was recovered from a person aged 18-60 years who received the Ad26.COV2.S COVID-19 vaccine or a placebo. CDR3 residues: CASSLEGIAYSNQPQHF. As DNA, the CDR3 is TGTGCCAGCAGTTTGGAGGGTATAGCTTATAGCAATCAGCCCCAGCATTTT.